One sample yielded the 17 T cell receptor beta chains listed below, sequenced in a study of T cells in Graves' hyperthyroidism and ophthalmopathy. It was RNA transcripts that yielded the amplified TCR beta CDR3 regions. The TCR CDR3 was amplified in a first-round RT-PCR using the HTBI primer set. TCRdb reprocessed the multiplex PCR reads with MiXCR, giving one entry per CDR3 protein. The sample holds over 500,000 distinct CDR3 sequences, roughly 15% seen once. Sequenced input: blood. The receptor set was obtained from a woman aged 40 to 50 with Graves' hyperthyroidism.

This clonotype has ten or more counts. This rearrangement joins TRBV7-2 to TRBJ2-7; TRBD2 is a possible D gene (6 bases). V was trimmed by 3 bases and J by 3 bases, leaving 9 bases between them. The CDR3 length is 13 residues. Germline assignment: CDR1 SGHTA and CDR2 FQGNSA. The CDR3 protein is CASSLGLNYEQYF. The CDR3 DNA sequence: TGTGCCAGCAGCTTGGGACTTAACTACGAGCAGTACTTC.

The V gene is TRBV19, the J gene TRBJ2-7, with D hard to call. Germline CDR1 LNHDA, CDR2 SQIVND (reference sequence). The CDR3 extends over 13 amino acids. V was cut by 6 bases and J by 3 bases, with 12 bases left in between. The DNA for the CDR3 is TGTGCCAGTAGCTTTGACTCGCGCTACGAGCAGTACTTC. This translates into CASSFDSRYEQYF.

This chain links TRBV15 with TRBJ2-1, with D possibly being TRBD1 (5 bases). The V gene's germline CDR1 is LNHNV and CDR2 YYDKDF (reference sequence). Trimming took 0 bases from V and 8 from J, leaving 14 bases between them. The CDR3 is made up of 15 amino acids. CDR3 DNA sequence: TGTGCCACCAGCAGAGATCCCGCAGGGTTGGATGAGCAGTTCTTC. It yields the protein CATSRDPAGLDEQFF.

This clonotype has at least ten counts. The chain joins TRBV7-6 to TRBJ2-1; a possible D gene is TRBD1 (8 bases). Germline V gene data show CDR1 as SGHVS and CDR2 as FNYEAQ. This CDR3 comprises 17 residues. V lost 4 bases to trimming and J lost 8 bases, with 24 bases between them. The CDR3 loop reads CASSSRGGAGGSDEQFF. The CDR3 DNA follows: TGTGCCAGCAGCTCTAGAGGGGGGGCAGGGGGCAGCGATGAGCAGTTCTTC.

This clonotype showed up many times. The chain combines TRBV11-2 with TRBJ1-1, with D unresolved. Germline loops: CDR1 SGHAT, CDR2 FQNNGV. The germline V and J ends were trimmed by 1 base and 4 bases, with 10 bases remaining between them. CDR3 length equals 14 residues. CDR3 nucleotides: TGTGCCAGCAGCTTAGTAGAGACCGGCACTGAAGCTTTCTTT. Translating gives CASSLVETGTEAFF.

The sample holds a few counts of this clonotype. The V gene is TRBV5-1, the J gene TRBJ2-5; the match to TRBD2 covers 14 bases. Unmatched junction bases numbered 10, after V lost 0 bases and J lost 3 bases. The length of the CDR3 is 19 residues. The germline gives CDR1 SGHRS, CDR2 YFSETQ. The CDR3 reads CASSLDPRGTSGGEETQYF. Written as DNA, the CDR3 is TGCGCCAGCAGCTTGGATCCCAGGGGGACTAGCGGGGGAGAAGAGACCCAGTACTTC.

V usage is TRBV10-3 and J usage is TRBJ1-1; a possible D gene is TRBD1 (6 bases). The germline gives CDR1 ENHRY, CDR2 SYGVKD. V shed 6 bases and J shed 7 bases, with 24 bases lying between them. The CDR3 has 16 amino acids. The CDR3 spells CAIRLTDTGSASEAFF. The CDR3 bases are TGTGCCATCAGACTTACCGATACAGGGTCGGCGAGTGAAGCTTTCTTT.

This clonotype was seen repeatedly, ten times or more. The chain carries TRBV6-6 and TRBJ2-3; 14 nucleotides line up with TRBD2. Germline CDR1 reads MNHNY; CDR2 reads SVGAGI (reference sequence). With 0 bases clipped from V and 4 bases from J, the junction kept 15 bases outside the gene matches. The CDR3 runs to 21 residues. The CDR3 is CASSYSGTSGSRFWFPDTQYF. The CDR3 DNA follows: TGTGCCAGCAGTTACTCGGGGACTAGCGGGAGTCGATTTTGGTTTCCAGATACGCAGTATTTT.

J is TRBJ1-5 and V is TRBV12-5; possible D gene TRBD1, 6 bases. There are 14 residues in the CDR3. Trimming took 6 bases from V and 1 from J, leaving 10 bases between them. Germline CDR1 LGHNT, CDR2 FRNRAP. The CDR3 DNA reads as TGTGCTAGTGGCAGAACAGGGAGCAATCAGCCCCAGCATTTT. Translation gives CASGRTGSNQPQHF.

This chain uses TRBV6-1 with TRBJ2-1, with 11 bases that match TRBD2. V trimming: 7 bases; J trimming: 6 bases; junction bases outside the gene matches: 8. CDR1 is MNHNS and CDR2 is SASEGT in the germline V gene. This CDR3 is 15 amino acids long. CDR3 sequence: CASTARLAGPNEQFF. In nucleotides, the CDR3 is TGTGCCAGCACCGCGAGACTAGCGGGGCCCAATGAGCAGTTCTTC.

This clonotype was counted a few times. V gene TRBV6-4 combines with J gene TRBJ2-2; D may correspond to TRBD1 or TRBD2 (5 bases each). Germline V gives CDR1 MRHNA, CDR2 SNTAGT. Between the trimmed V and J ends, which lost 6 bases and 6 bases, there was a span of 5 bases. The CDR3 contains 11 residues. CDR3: CASRGAGELFF. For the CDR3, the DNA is TGTGCCAGCAGGGGGGCCGGGGAGCTGTTTTTT.

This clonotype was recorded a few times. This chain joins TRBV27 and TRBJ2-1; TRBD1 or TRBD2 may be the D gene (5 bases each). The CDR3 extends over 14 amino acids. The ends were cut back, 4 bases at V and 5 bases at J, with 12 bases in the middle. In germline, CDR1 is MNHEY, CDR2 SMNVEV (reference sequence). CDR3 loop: CASSWGSRNNEQFF. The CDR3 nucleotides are TGTGCCAGCAGTTGGGGGTCAAGGAACAATGAGCAGTTCTTC.

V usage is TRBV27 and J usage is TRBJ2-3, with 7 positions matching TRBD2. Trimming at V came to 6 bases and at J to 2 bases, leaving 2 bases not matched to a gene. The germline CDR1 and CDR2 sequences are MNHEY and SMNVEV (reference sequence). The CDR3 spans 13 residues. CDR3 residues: CASRKRDTDTQYF. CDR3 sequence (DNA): TGTGCCAGCAGGAAGCGGGACACAGATACGCAGTATTTT.

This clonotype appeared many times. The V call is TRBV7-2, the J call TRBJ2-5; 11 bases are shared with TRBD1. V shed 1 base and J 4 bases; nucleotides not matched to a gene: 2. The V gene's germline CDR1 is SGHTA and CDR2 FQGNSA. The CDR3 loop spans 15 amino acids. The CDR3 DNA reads TGTGCCAGCAGCTTAGGTGGGACAGGGGGAGAGACCCAGTACTTC. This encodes CASSLGGTGGETQYF.

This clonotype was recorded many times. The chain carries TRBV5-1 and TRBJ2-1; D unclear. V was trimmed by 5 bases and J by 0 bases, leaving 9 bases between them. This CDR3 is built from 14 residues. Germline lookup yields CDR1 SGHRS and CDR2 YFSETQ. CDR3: CASRERDSYNEQFF. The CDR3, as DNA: TGCGCCAGCAGGGAGCGTGACTCCTACAATGAGCAGTTCTTC.

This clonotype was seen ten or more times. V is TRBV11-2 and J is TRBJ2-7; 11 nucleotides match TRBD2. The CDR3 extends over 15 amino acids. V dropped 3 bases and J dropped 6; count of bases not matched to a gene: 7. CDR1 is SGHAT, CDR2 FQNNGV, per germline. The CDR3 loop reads CASSFFGTSGVEQYF. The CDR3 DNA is TGTGCCAGCAGCTTTTTTGGGACTAGCGGTGTCGAGCAGTACTTC.

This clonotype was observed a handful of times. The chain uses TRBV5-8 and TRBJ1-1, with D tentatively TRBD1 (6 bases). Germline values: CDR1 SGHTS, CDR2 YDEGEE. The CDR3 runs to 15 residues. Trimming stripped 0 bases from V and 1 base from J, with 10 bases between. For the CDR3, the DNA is TGTGCCAGCAGCTTGGTCGACAGGAGGAACACTGAAGCTTTCTTT. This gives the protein CASSLVDRRNTEAFF.